This entry concerns a single T cell receptor beta chain. Antigen specificity is unknown. The sample comes from a study of shared clonotypes between healthy human individuals. Looking at the study overall: Three plates each covered CD4 naive and memory; CD8 naive two, CD8 memory one. Overall study results and limits: When compared with the clonotypes that were shared by all four sorted-subset donors, the non-shared clonotypes turned out to have lower generation probabilities.

This CDR3 has 15 amino acids. Naive CD8 cells lacked CD45RO, underwent positive selection for CCR7 and left out terminally differentiated effector memory CD45RA+ cells. As handled by the study authors: Junction-only sequences without quality scores came from ImmunoSEQ, so filtering differed. Data came from immunoSEQ multiplex PCR; TCRdb stores just in-frame clones and leaves some out. V and J calls and clone size are copied from that table; D and trimming were computed from the DNA. In the table there are millions of clones, about 95% of which are singletons. The sample taken for sequencing was naive CD8+ T cells sorted from blood. The chain joins TRBV21-1 to TRBJ1-2; TRBD1 was called by the table and not checked on the DNA. TRBV21-1 is tagged as a pseudogene. The sequence was obtained from a young man in good health. CDR3: CASSKSDRGIDGYTF. The DNA of the CDR3 is TGTGCCAGCAGCAAATCCGACAGGGGAATCGATGGCTACACCTTC.